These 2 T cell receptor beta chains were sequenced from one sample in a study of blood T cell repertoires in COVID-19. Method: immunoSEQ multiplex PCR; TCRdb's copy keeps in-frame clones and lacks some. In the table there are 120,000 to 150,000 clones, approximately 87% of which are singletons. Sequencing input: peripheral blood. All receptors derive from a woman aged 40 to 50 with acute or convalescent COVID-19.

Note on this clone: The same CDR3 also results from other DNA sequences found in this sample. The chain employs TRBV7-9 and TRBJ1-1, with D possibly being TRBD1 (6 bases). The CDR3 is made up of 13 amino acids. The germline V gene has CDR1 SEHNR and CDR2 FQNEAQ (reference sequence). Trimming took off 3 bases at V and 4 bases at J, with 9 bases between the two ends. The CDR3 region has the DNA TGTGCCAGCAGCTTCGGACAGAGCACTGAAGCTTTCTTT. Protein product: CASSFGQSTEAFF.

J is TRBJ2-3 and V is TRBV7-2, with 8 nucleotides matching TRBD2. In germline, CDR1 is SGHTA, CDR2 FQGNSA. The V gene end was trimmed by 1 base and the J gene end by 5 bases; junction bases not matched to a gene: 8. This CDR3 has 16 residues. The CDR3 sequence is CASSLVGSGALDTQYF. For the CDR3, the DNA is TGTGCCAGCAGCTTAGTGGGTAGCGGGGCGCTAGATACGCAGTATTTT.